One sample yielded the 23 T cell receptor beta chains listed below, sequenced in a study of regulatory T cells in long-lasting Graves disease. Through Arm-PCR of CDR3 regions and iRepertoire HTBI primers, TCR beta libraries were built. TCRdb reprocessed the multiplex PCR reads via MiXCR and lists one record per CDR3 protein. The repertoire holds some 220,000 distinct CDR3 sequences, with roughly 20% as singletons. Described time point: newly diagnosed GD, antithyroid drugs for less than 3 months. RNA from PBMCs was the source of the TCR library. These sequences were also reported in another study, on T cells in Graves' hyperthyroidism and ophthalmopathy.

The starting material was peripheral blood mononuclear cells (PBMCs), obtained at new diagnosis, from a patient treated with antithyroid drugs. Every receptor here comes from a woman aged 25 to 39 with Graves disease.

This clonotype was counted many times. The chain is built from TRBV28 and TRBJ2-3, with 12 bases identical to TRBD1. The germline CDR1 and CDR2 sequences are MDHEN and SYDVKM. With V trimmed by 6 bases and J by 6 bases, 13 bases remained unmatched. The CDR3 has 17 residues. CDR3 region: CASRYLGDRGPADTQYF. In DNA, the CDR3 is TGTGCCAGCAGATACCTGGGGGACAGGGGGCCGGCGGATACGCAGTATTTT.

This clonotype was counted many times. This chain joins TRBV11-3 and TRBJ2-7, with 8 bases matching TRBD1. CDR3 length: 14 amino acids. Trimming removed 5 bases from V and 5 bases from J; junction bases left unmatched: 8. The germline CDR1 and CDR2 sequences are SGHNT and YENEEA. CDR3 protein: CASSPGQGVDEQYF. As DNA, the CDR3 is TGTGCCAGCAGCCCCGGACAGGGCGTCGACGAGCAGTACTTC.

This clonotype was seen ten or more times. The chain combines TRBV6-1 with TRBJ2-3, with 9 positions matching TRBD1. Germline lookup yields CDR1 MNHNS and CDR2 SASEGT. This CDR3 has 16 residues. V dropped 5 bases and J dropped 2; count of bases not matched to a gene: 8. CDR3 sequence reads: CASSPYWDRATDTQYF. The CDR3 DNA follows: TGTGCCAGCAGTCCCTATTGGGACAGGGCCACAGATACGCAGTATTTT.

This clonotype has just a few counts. CDR3 nucleotide sequence: TGTGCCAGTAGAGACAAGGCCACTGAAGCTTTCTTT. It translates to CASRDKATEAFF. The chain recombines TRBV19 with TRBJ1-1; no reliable D call. The CDR3 is 12 residues long. The V gene lost 6 bases and the J gene lost 4 bases, with 9 bases spanning the gap. Germline V gene data show CDR1 as LNHDA and CDR2 as SQIVND (reference sequence).

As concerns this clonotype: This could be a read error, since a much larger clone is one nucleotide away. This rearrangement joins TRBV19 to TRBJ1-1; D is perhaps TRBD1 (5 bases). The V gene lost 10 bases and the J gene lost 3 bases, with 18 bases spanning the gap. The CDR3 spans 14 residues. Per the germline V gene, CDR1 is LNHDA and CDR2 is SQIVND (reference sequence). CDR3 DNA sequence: TGTGCCACCAACCGGGACCATGGTGACACTGAAGCTTTCTTT. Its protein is CATNRDHGDTEAFF.

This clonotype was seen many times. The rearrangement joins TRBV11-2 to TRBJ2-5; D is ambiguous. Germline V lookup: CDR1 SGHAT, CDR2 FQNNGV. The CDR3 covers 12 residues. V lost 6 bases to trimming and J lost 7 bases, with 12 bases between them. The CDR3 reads CASSADMGTQYF. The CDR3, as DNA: TGTGCCAGCAGTGCCGATATGGGGACCCAGTACTTC.

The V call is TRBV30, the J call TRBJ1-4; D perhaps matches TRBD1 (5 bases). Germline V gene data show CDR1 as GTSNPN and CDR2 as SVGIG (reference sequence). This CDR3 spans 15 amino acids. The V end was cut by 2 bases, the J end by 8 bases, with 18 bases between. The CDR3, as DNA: TGTGCCTGGAGTAGAGGATCCGGGGGTAACGAAAAACTGTTTTTT. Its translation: CAWSRGSGGNEKLFF.

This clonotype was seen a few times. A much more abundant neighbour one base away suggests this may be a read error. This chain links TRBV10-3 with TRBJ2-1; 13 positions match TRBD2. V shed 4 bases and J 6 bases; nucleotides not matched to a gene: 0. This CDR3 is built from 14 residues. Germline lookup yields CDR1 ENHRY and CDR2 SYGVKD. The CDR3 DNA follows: TGTGCCATCAGTGGACTAGCGGGAGGCAATGAGCAGTTCTTC. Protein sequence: CAISGLAGGNEQFF.

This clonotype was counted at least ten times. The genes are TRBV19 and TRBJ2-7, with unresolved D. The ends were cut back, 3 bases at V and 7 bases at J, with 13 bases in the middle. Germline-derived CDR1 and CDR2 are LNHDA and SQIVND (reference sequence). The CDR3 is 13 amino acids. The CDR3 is CASSIPGGAEQYF. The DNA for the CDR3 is TGTGCCAGTAGTATCCCGGGCGGAGCTGAGCAGTACTTC.

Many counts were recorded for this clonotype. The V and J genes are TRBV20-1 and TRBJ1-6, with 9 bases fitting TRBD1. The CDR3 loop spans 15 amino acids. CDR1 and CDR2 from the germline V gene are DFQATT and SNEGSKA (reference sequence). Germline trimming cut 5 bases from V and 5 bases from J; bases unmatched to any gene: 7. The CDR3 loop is CSAYGQGRHNSPLHF. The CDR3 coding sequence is TGCAGTGCTTACGGACAGGGGAGGCATAATTCACCCCTCCACTTT.

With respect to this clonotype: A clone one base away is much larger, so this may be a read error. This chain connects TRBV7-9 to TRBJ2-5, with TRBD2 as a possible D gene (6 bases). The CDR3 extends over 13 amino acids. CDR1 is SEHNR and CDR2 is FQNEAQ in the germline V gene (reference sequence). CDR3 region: CASSSGSVETRYF. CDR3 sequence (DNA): TGTGCCAGCAGCTCCGGGAGTGTGGAGACCCGGTACTTC.

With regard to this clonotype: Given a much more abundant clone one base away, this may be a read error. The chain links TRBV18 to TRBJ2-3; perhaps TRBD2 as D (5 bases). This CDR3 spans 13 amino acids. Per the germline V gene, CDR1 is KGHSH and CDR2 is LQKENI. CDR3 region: CASSPTADHEQHF. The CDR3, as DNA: TGTGCCAGCTCACCTACAGCGGACCACGAGCAGCACTTC. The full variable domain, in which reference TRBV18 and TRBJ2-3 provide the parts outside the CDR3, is NAGVMQNPRHLVRRRGQEARLRCSPMKGHSHVYWYRQLPEEGLKFMVYLQKENIIDESGMPKERFSAEFPKEGPSILRIQQVVRGDSAAYFCASSPTADHEQHFGPGTRLTVL.

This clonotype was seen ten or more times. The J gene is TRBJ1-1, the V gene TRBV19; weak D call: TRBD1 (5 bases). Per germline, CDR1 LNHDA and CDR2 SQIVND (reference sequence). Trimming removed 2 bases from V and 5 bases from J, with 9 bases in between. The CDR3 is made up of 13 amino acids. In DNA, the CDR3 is TGTGCCAGTAGTATAAAGGCAGGGACTGAAGCTTTCTTT. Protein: CASSIKAGTEAFF. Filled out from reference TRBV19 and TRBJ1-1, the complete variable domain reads DGGITQSPKYLFRKEGQNVTLSCEQNLNHDAMYWYRQDPGQGLRLIYYSQIVNDFQKGDIAEGYSVSREKKESFPLTVTSAQKNPTAFYLCASSIKAGTEAFFGQGTRLTVV.

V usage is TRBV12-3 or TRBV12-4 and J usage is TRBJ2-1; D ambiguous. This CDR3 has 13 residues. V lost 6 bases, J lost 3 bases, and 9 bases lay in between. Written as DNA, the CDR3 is TGTGCCAGCAGAAACGGTCGCTACAATGAGCAGTTCTTC. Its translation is CASRNGRYNEQFF.

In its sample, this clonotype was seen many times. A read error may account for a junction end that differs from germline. The chain's CDR3 is CASSAPLAGEGPVAF. The CDR3, as DNA: TGTGCCAGCAGTGCCCCACTAGCGGGAGAAGGCCCCGTTGCGTTC. The chain combines TRBV25-1 with TRBJ2-7, with TRBD2 matching 11 bases. The CDR3 is made up of 15 amino acids. CDR1 is MGHDK, CDR2 SYGVNS, per germline.

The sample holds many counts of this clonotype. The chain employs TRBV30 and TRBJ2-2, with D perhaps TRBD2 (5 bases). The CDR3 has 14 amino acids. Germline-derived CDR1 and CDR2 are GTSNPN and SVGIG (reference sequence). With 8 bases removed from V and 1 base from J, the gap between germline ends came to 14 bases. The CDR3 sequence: CAVVGRGNTGELFF. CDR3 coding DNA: TGTGCCGTTGTAGGACGGGGGAACACCGGGGAGCTGTTTTTT.

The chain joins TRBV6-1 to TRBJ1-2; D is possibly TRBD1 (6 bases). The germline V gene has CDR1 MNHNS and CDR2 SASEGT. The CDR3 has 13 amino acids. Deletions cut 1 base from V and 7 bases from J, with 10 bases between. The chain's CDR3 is CASSEEGVGGYTF. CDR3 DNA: TGTGCCAGCAGTGAAGAGGGGGTGGGTGGCTACACCTTC.

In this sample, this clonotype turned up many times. CDR3 sequence reads: CASSLGNSVAPGAFF. DNA for the CDR3: TGTGCCAGCAGCTTAGGAAACTCGGTGGCCCCCGGAGCTTTCTTT. This chain links TRBV7-8 with TRBJ1-1; D uncertain. Trimming pared 1 base from V and 10 bases from J, leaving 19 bases between. This CDR3 region has 15 residues. The germline V gene encodes CDR1 SGHVS and CDR2 FQNEAQ.

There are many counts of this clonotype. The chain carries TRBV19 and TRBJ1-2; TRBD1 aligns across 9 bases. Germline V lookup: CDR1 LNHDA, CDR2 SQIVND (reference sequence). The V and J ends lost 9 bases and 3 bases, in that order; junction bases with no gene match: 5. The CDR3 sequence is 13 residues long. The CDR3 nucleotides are TGTGCCAGCCACAGGGGGCATGACTATGGCTACACCTTC. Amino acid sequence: CASHRGHDYGYTF.

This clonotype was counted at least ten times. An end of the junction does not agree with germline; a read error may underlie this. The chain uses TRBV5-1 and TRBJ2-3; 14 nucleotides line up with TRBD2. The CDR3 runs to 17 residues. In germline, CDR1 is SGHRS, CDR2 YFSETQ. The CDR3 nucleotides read TGTGCCAGCAGCCCCGGACTAGCGGGGGGTCGGACAGATACGCAGTATTTT. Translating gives CASSPGLAGGRTDTQYF.

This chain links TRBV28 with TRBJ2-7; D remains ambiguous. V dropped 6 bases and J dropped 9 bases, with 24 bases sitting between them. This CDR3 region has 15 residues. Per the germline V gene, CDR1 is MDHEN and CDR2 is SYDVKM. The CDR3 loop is CASSPHSEFYEWQYF. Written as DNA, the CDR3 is TGTGCCAGCAGCCCTCACAGCGAATTCTACGAGTGGCAGTACTTC. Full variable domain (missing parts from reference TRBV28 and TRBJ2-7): DVKVTQSSRYLVKRTGEKVFLECVQDMDHENMFWYRQDPGLGLRLIYFSYDVKMKEKGDIPEGYSVSREKKERFSLILESASTNQTSMYLCASSPHSEFYEWQYFGPGTRLTVT.

The CDR3 DNA reads TGTGCCAGCAGCGAAGGGACTTATGGCTACACCTTC. This codes for CASSEGTYGYTF. This chain uses TRBV6-2 or TRBV6-3 with TRBJ1-2; the D gene is possibly TRBD1 (5 bases). Trimming shortened V by 6 bases and J by 5 bases, and 10 bases separated the two germline ends. This CDR3 has 12 amino acids. CDR1 MNHEY and CDR2 SVGEGT come from the germline V gene.

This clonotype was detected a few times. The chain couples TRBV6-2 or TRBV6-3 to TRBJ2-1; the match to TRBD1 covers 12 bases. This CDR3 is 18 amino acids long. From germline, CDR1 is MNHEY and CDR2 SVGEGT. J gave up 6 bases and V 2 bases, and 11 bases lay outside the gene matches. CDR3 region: CASSYSQGTGGKGNEQFF. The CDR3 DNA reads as TGTGCCAGCAGTTACAGCCAAGGGACAGGGGGCAAGGGCAATGAGCAGTTCTTC.